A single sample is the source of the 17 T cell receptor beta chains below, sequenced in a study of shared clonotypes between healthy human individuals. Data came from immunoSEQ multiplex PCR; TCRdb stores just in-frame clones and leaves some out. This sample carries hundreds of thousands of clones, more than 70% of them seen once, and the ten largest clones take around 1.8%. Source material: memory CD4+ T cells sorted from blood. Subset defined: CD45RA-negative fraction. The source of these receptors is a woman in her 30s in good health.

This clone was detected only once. Here the CDR3 DNA reads TGTGCCAGCAGCTCAGGACTAGCGGGAGGTGTTGAGCAGTTCTTC. Protein sequence: CASSSGLAGGVEQFF. The V call is TRBV11-3, the J call TRBJ2-1; 14 nucleotides line up with TRBD2. V trimming: 4 bases; J trimming: 9 bases; junction bases outside the gene matches: 5. CDR3 length: 15 residues. The germline gives CDR1 SGHNT, CDR2 YENEEA. Complete variable domain (other parts from reference TRBV11-3 and TRBJ2-1): EAGVVQSPRYKIIEKKQPVAFWCNPISGHNTLYWYLQNLGQGPELLIRYENEEAVDDSQLPKDRFSAERLKGVDSTLKIQPAELGDSAVYLCASSSGLAGGVEQFFGPGTRLTVL.

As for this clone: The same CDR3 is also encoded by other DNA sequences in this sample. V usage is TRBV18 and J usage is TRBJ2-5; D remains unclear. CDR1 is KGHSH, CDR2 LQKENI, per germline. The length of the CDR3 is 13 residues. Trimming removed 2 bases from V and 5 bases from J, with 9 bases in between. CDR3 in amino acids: CASSPGLGETQYF. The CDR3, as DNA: TGTGCCAGCTCACCAGGTTTAGGGGAGACCCAGTACTTC.

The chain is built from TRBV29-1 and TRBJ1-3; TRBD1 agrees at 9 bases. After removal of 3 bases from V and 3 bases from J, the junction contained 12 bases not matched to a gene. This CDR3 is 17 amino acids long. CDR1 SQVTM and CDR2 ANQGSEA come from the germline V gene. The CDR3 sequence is CSVDSQRGQGFGNTIYF. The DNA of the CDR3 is TGCAGCGTTGATAGTCAGCGAGGACAGGGGTTTGGAAACACCATATATTTT.

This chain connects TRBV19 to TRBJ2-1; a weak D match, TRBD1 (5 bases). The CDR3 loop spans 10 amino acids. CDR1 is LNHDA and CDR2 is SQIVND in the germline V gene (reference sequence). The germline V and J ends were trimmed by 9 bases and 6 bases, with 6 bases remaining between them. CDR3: CASRANEQFF. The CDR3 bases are TGTGCCAGCAGGGCCAATGAGCAGTTCTTC.

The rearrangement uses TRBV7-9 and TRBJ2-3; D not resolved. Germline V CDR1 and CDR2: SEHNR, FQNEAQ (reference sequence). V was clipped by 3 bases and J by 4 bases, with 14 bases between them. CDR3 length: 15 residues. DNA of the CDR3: TGTGCCAGCAGCTTTTTCGTGCAATACGCAGATACGCAGTATTTT. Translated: CASSFFVQYADTQYF.

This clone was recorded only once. CDR3 sequence: CASSSPVAGSSYNEQFF. Written as DNA, the CDR3 is TGTGCCAGCAGTTCCCCGGTAGCGGGGAGCTCCTACAATGAGCAGTTCTTC. This chain connects TRBV28 to TRBJ2-1; 8 bases line up with TRBD2. Germline assignment: CDR1 MDHEN and CDR2 SYDVKM. With 4 bases clipped from V and 0 bases from J, the junction kept 8 bases outside the gene matches. This CDR3 region has 17 residues. Full variable domain (missing parts from reference TRBV28 and TRBJ2-1): DVKVTQSSRYLVKRTGEKVFLECVQDMDHENMFWYRQDPGLGLRLIYFSYDVKMKEKGDIPEGYSVSREKKERFSLILESASTNQTSMYLCASSSPVAGSSYNEQFFGPGTRLTVL.

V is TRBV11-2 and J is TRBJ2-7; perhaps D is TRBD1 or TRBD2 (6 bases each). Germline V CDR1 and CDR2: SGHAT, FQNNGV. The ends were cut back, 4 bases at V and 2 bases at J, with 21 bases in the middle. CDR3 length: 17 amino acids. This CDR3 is CASSSRGGREFTYEQYF. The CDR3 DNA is TGTGCCAGCAGCTCCCGAGGGGGGCGCGAATTTACCTACGAGCAGTACTTC.

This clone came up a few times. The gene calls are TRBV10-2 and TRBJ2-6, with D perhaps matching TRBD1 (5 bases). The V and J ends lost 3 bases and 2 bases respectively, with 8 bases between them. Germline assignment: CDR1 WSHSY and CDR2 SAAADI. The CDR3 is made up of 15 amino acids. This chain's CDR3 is CASSDPGTGANVLTF. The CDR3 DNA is TGCGCCAGCAGTGATCCAGGGACTGGGGCCAACGTCCTGACTTTC.

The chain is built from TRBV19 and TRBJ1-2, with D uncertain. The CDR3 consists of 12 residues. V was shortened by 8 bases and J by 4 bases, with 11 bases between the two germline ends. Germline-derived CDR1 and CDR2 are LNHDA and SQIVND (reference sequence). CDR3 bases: TGTGCCAGTGCATCCCGGGGCTATGGCTACACCTTC. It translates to CASASRGYGYTF. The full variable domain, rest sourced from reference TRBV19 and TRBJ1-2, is DGGITQSPKYLFRKEGQNVTLSCEQNLNHDAMYWYRQDPGQGLRLIYYSQIVNDFQKGDIAEGYSVSREKKESFPLTVTSAQKNPTAFYLCASASRGYGYTFGSGTRLTVV.

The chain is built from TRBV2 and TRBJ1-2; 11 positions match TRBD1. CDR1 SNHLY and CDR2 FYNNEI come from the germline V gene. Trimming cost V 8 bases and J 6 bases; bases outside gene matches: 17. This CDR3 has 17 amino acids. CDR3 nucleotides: TGTGCCAGCGGATCCATTTCCGGGACAGGGGGACATAATGGCTACACCTTC. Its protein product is CASGSISGTGGHNGYTF.

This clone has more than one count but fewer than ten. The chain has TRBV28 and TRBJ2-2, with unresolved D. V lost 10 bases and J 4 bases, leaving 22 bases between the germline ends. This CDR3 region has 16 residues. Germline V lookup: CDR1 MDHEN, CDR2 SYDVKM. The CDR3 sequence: CATSPVSQWGTGELFF. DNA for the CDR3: TGTGCCACTTCTCCGGTCTCCCAATGGGGCACCGGGGAGCTGTTTTTT.

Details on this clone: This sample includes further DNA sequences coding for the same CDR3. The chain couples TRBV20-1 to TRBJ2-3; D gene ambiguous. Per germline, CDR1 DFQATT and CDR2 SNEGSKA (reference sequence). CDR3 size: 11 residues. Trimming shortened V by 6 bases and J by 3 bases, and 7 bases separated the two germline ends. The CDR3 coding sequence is TGCAGTGCCCCCAGGACAGATACGCAGTATTTT. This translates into CSAPRTDTQYF.

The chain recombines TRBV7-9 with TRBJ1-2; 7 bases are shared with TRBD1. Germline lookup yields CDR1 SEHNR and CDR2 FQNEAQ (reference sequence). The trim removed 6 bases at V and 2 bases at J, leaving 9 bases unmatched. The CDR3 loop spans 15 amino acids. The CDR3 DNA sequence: TGTGCCAGCAGGAGTACCGGGACAGACAACTATGGCTACACCTTC. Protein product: CASRSTGTDNYGYTF.

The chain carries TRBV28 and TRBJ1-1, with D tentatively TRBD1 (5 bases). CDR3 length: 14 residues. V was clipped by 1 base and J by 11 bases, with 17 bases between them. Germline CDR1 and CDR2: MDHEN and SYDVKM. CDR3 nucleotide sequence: TGTGCCAGCAGTTTATTCCGAGACAGAATGGAGGCTTTCTTT. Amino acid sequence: CASSLFRDRMEAFF.

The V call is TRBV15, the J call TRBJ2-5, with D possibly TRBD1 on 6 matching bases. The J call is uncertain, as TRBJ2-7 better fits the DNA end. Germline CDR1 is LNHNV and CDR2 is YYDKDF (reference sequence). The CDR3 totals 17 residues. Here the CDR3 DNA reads TGTGCCACCAGCAGAGATTTGGCAGGGGACCCATCCTACGAGCAGTACTTC. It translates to CATSRDLAGDPSYEQYF.

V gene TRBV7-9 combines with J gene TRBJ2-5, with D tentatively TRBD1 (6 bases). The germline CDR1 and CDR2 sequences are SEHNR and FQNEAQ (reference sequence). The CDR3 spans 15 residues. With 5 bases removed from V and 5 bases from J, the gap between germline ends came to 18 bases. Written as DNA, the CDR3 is TGTGCCAGCAGCCTAGGCACCGGACAGCCGGAGACCCAGTACTTC. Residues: CASSLGTGQPETQYF.

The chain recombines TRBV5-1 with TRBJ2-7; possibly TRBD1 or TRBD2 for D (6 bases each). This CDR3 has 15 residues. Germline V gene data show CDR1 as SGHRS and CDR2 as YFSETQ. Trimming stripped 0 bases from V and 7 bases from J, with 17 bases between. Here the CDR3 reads CASSLVSGEVSEQYF. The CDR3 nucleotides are TGCGCCAGCAGCTTGGTTTCAGGGGAGGTTAGTGAGCAGTACTTC.